Presented here are 14 T cell receptor beta chains from one specimen sequenced in a study of control samples from healthy donors and cancer patients. The repertoire was sequenced with immunoSEQ multiplex PCR; TCRdb's copy has only in-frame clones and lacks some. The table gives under 200,000 clones; the top ten clones make up more than 2% of it. Input material: blood. The receptors come from a woman in her twenties or thirties in good health.

The DNA for the CDR3 is TGTGCCAGCAGCCCTCTTGGCTCTGGAAACACCATATATTTT. It specifies CASSPLGSGNTIYF. The chain has TRBV28 and TRBJ1-3; D remains ambiguous. V was cut by 6 bases and J by 0 bases, with 9 bases left in between. The CDR3 sequence is 14 residues long. Per germline, CDR1 MDHEN and CDR2 SYDVKM. The full variable domain, rest sourced from reference TRBV28 and TRBJ1-3, is DVKVTQSSRYLVKRTGEKVFLECVQDMDHENMFWYRQDPGLGLRLIYFSYDVKMKEKGDIPEGYSVSREKKERFSLILESASTNQTSMYLCASSPLGSGNTIYFGEGSWLTVV.

This rearrangement joins TRBV19 to TRBJ2-1; D is uncertain. V lost 4 bases to trimming and J lost 3 bases, with 19 bases between them. Germline loops: CDR1 LNHDA, CDR2 SQIVND (reference sequence). CDR3 length equals 17 residues. This chain's CDR3 is CASSSRPGALGYNEQFF. The CDR3 region has the DNA TGTGCCAGTAGTAGTCGACCTGGCGCTTTGGGCTACAATGAGCAGTTCTTC.

This chain uses TRBV7-2 with TRBJ1-5; D possibly corresponds to TRBD1 (5 bases). The CDR3 has 13 amino acids. Trimming pared 3 bases from V and 6 bases from J, leaving 9 bases between. CDR1 is SGHTA and CDR2 is FQGNSA in the germline V gene. The DNA for the CDR3 is TGTGCCAGCAGCTTGGGGGGAAGTCAGCCCCAGCATTTT. Protein product: CASSLGGSQPQHF. Using reference TRBV7-2 and TRBJ1-5 for the parts outside the CDR3, the full variable domain is GAGVSQSPSNKVTEKGKDVELRCDPISGHTALYWYRQSLGQGLEFLIYFQGNSAPDKSGLPSDRFSAERTGGSVSTLTIQRTQQEDSAVYLCASSLGGSQPQHFGDGTRLSIL.

V gene TRBV28 combines with J gene TRBJ1-6, with D unresolved. This CDR3 has 17 amino acids. Per germline, CDR1 MDHEN and CDR2 SYDVKM. Trimming cost V 2 bases and J 4 bases, with 15 bases left between them. In nucleotides, the CDR3 is TGTGCCAGCAGTTTAGAATCGGGCAGTTCTTATAATTCACCCCTCCACTTT. This codes for CASSLESGSSYNSPLHF.

The chain links TRBV7-8 to TRBJ1-4; D unresolved. The CDR3 runs 17 residues. From germline, CDR1 is SGHVS and CDR2 FQNEAQ. V lost 4 bases, J lost 4 bases, and 19 bases lay in between. CDR3 residues: CASSWATQSFFNEKLFF. The CDR3 nucleotides read TGTGCCAGCAGCTGGGCCACGCAAAGCTTTTTTAATGAAAAACTGTTTTTT.

This chain connects TRBV5-1 to TRBJ2-1; D gene unclear. This CDR3 has 13 amino acids. CDR1 and CDR2 (germline): SGHRS, YFSETQ. Trimming removed 1 base from V and 6 bases from J, with 8 bases in between. The CDR3 here is CASSLMPGNEQFF. The CDR3 bases are TGCGCCAGCAGCTTGATGCCGGGCAATGAGCAGTTCTTC.

The chain combines TRBV19 with TRBJ1-5; D is perhaps TRBD1 (6 bases). The V gene lost 5 bases and the J gene lost 5 bases, with 10 bases spanning the gap. Germline V CDR1 and CDR2: LNHDA, SQIVND (reference sequence). This CDR3 comprises 13 residues. The CDR3 sequence: CASSAGGHQPQHF. CDR3 in DNA: TGTGCCAGTAGTGCTGGGGGGCATCAGCCCCAGCATTTT.

CDR3 nucleotides: TGTGCCAGCAGCTTTCGCACAATTCGGGTGAACACTGAAGCTTTCTTT. Translation gives CASSFRTIRVNTEAFF. The rearrangement uses TRBV5-4 and TRBJ1-1; D unclear. V dropped 2 bases and J dropped 0 bases, with 14 bases sitting between them. The CDR3 sequence is 16 residues long. Germline V gives CDR1 SGHNT, CDR2 YYREEE (reference sequence).

This sequence joins TRBV4-2 and TRBJ1-6, with unresolved D. V was shortened by 4 bases and J by 0 bases, with 7 bases between the two germline ends. Germline-derived CDR1 and CDR2 are LGHNA and YNFKEQ. The CDR3 covers 15 residues. CDR3 residues: CASSRQTSYNSPLHF. The CDR3 DNA reads as TGTGCCAGCAGCCGGCAGACCTCCTATAATTCACCCCTCCACTTT.

This chain joins TRBV5-1 and TRBJ2-2; 9 positions match TRBD1. This CDR3 is built from 16 residues. Per germline, CDR1 SGHRS and CDR2 YFSETQ. Trimming at V came to 0 bases and at J to 3 bases, leaving 3 bases not matched to a gene. This CDR3 reads CASSLGWTGDTGELFF. The CDR3 DNA reads as TGCGCCAGCAGCTTGGGCTGGACAGGGGACACCGGGGAGCTGTTTTTT.

This chain uses TRBV19 with TRBJ1-5, with no clear D. Trimming stripped 4 bases from V and 10 bases from J, with 11 bases between. The germline CDR1 and CDR2 sequences are LNHDA and SQIVND (reference sequence). The length of the CDR3 is 12 residues. The CDR3 here is CASSTPPSPQHF. The CDR3 bases are TGTGCCAGTAGTACCCCGCCTTCACCCCAGCATTTT.

The chain employs TRBV28 and TRBJ2-3, with 7 bases matching TRBD2. The CDR3 is made up of 15 amino acids. Unmatched junction bases numbered 10, after V lost 6 bases and J lost 4 bases. Germline loops: CDR1 MDHEN, CDR2 SYDVKM. CDR3 loop: CASSRVGGGADTQYF. The CDR3 DNA sequence: TGTGCCAGCAGCAGGGTTGGGGGAGGGGCAGATACGCAGTATTTT. The full variable domain, rest sourced from reference TRBV28 and TRBJ2-3, is DVKVTQSSRYLVKRTGEKVFLECVQDMDHENMFWYRQDPGLGLRLIYFSYDVKMKEKGDIPEGYSVSREKKERFSLILESASTNQTSMYLCASSRVGGGADTQYFGPGTRLTVL.

The rearrangement joins TRBV4-1 to TRBJ2-1; unclear D gene. Germline V gives CDR1 MGHRA, CDR2 YSYEKL. The CDR3 runs 16 residues. V lost 2 bases to trimming and J lost 1 base, with 12 bases between them. The CDR3 DNA reads as TGCGCCAGCAGCCAAAAGGGCGTTGGGTCCTACAATGAGCAGTTCTTC. This encodes CASSQKGVGSYNEQFF.

This chain links TRBV6-2 or TRBV6-3 with TRBJ2-7; D perhaps matches TRBD2 (6 bases). The CDR3 covers 15 residues. Germline lookup yields CDR1 MNHEY and CDR2 SVGEGT. The V and J ends lost 4 bases and 1 base respectively, with 14 bases between them. CDR3 amino acids: CASSSPLRGSYEQYF. The DNA for the CDR3 is TGTGCCAGCAGTTCCCCGCTTCGGGGGTCCTACGAGCAGTACTTC.